The T cell receptor (beta chain) under discussion was sequenced for a study of T-cell reconstitution after alpha-beta-depleted transplantation in children. There are 15 residues in the CDR3. Trimming took off 5 bases at V and 2 bases at J, with 18 bases between the two ends. Per germline, CDR1 GTSNPN and CDR2 SVGIG (reference sequence). Molecular barcoding with unique molecular identifiers was used for the TCRbeta library. One entry per CDR3 protein, called by TCRdb with MiXCR from the PCR reads. This sample has 70,000 or so distinct CDR3 sequences; 9.5% to 13% occur once, and the top ten carry less than 15%.

Material: PBMCs, obtained before TCRalphabeta/CD19-depleted stem cell transplant. The source is a boy aged 5-17 years with acute myeloid leukemia, due to receive a stem cell transplant. The chain couples TRBV30 to TRBJ1-2; tentatively, D is TRBD1 (5 bases). The CDR3 DNA reads as TGTGCCTGGGTCCCCTTCCAGACAGCAAACTATGGCTACACCTTC. Encoded protein: CAWVPFQTANYGYTF.